The source of this T cell receptor (beta chain) is a study of T cells in Graves' hyperthyroidism and ophthalmopathy. The V gene's germline CDR1 is SNHLY and CDR2 FYNNEI. This CDR3 is built from 15 residues. Germline trimming cut 4 bases from V and 4 bases from J; bases unmatched to any gene: 6. The CDR3 regions of TCR beta were amplified from RNA transcripts. With the HTBI primer set, the TCR CDR3 went through a first round of RT-PCR. TCRdb reprocessed the multiplex PCR reads with MiXCR, giving one entry per CDR3 protein. Of approximately 400,000 distinct CDR3 sequences listed, around 14% were seen once; the top ten hold 14%.

The sequenced sample was blood. The chain joins TRBV2 to TRBJ1-2; TRBD1 agrees at 10 bases. The source is a woman in her late teens or twenties with Graves' hyperthyroidism. The CDR3 coding sequence is TGTGCCAGCAGTGGAGGGACAGGGGTAGGCTATGGCTACACCTTC. It translates to CASSGGTGVGYGYTF.